This T cell receptor (beta chain) was identified during a study of T cells in Graves' hyperthyroidism and ophthalmopathy. The ends lost 6 bases at V and 3 bases at J; junction bases unmatched: 4. The CDR3 loop spans 15 amino acids. Germline CDR1 MNHEY, CDR2 SMNVEV (reference sequence). Using RNA transcripts as the source, TCR beta CDR3 regions were amplified. Using the HTBI primer set, a first-round RT-PCR was run on the TCR CDR3. A single record per CDR3 protein comes from TCRdb applying MiXCR to the multiplex PCR reads. The sample comprises 300,000 to 450,000 distinct CDR3 sequences, roughly 25% of which are singletons, and 70% to 75% rests with the top ten.

The rearrangement links TRBV27 to TRBJ2-7; 14 positions match TRBD2. The receptor's source is a man in his fifties with Graves' hyperthyroidism. Sample: blood. The DNA of the CDR3 is TGTGCCAGCAGCCGTGGACTAGCGGGAGGCTACGAGCAGTACTTC. This translates into CASSRGLAGGYEQYF.